The 19 T cell receptor beta chains below come from one sample, sequenced in a study of blood T cell repertoires in COVID-19. Sequenced by immunoSEQ multiplex PCR; TCRdb stores in-frame clones only, minus some. This table holds about 100,000 clones, around 86% found once. The sample consisted of peripheral blood. These TCRs come from a man aged 50 or older with acute or convalescent COVID-19.

The CDR3 sequence: CASSIPGTGFDEQFF. The CDR3 region has the DNA TGCGCCAGCAGCATACCCGGGACAGGGTTCGATGAGCAGTTCTTC. The rearrangement uses TRBV5-1 and TRBJ2-1, with TRBD1 identical over 9 bases. The CDR3 runs 15 residues. After removal of 4 bases from V and 8 bases from J, the junction contained 10 bases not matched to a gene. Germline assignment: CDR1 SGHRS and CDR2 YFSETQ.

The chain couples TRBV10-2 to TRBJ2-7; TRBD1 is a possible D gene (6 bases). The CDR3 is 15 amino acids. Per germline, CDR1 WSHSY and CDR2 SAAADI. Trimming removed 5 bases at V and 0 bases at J, with 14 bases between. CDR3 in DNA: TGCGCCAGCAGTACCGGACAGTCTGACTCCTACGAGCAGTACTTC. Translation gives CASSTGQSDSYEQYF.

The chain is built from TRBV24-1 and TRBJ2-2; TRBD1 aligns across 7 bases. The J segment lost 3 bases and the V segment lost 8 bases, leaving 2 bases of the junction unmatched. Germline V gene sequence: CDR1 KGHDR, CDR2 SFDVKD. The CDR3 is made up of 13 amino acids. In nucleotides, the CDR3 is TGTGCCACCATGCAGGGGGACACCGGGGAGCTGTTTTTT. Residues: CATMQGDTGELFF.

J is TRBJ2-5 and V is TRBV29-1, with TRBD1 identical over 10 bases. The V gene end was trimmed by 3 bases and the J gene end by 4 bases; junction bases not matched to a gene: 2. CDR3 length equals 13 residues. Germline CDR1 is SQVTM and CDR2 is ANQGSEA. The CDR3 sequence is CSVDGTGAETQYF. The CDR3 bases are TGCAGCGTTGACGGGACAGGGGCAGAGACCCAGTACTTC.

Concerning this clone itself: At the DNA level, this CDR3 is encoded by other sequences in the same sample as well. The chain couples TRBV5-1 to TRBJ1-1; 8 nucleotides align to TRBD1. Germline V gene sequence: CDR1 SGHRS, CDR2 YFSETQ. Unmatched junction bases numbered 3, after V lost 4 bases and J lost 1 base. This CDR3 is 14 amino acids long. CDR3 nucleotides: TGCGCCAGCAGCAGAGGACAGGGGAACACTGAAGCTTTCTTT. Amino acids: CASSRGQGNTEAFF.

The rearrangement links TRBV18 to TRBJ1-2; 8 nucleotides line up with TRBD1. CDR1 and CDR2 from the germline V gene are KGHSH and LQKENI. This CDR3 is 13 amino acids long. V lost 3 bases, J lost 7 bases, and 4 bases stayed unmatched. In nucleotides, the CDR3 is TGTGCCAGCTCACCGAGTACAGGGGGTGGCTACACCTTC. Protein: CASSPSTGGGYTF.

The chain is built from TRBV12-3 or TRBV12-4 and TRBJ1-2, with D maybe TRBD1 (6 bases). The V end lost 5 bases, the J end lost 7 bases, and 14 bases lay between the germline ends. The CDR3 spans 13 residues. The CDR3 region is CASSILTGSGYTF. DNA for the CDR3: TGTGCCAGCAGTATCCTCACAGGGTCTGGCTACACCTTC.

This clone was picked up one time. The chain links TRBV24-1 to TRBJ2-7, with 10 bases identical to TRBD2. The V and J ends lost 5 bases and 0 bases, in that order; junction bases with no gene match: 0. The CDR3 loop spans 14 amino acids. Looked up from germline, CDR1 is KGHDR and CDR2 is SFDVKD. CDR3 DNA: TGTGCCACCAGTGGGACTAGCGGCTCCTACGAGCAGTACTTC. Its protein product is CATSGTSGSYEQYF.

The J gene is TRBJ1-4, the V gene TRBV30; perhaps TRBD1 as D (6 bases). V was pared by 0 bases and J by 5 bases, with 19 bases between. The CDR3 length is 17 residues. CDR1 is GTSNPN, CDR2 SVGIG, per germline (reference sequence). The CDR3, as DNA: TGTGCCTGGAGTGTGTCAGGGGCTTTTAGGGTGAATGAAAAACTGTTTTTT. This gives the protein CAWSVSGAFRVNEKLFF.

V usage is TRBV28 and J usage is TRBJ2-7, with unresolved D. The V gene's germline CDR1 is MDHEN and CDR2 SYDVKM. V dropped 5 bases and J dropped 2 bases, with 4 bases sitting between them. CDR3 length: 11 amino acids. The CDR3 DNA reads TGTGCCAGCAGTCGAGCCTACGAGCAGTACTTC. It codes for CASSRAYEQYF.

The rearrangement joins TRBV28 to TRBJ2-1; perhaps TRBD2 as D (6 bases). CDR3 length: 13 residues. With 7 bases removed from V and 5 bases from J, the gap between germline ends came to 12 bases. Germline CDR1 is MDHEN and CDR2 is SYDVKM. CDR3 nucleotide sequence: TGTGCCAGCAATCGGTGGGAGGACAATGAGCAGTTCTTC. It yields the protein CASNRWEDNEQFF.

The chain couples TRBV5-1 to TRBJ1-2, with no clear D. This CDR3 is built from 15 residues. Germline V lookup: CDR1 SGHRS, CDR2 YFSETQ. V dropped 5 bases and J dropped 8 bases, with 22 bases sitting between them. This CDR3 reads CASRPNTGSRGGYTF. DNA of the CDR3: TGCGCCAGCAGGCCGAATACCGGGAGCCGAGGAGGCTACACCTTC. The whole variable domain, remainder taken from reference TRBV5-1 and TRBJ1-2, is KAGVTQTPRYLIKTRGQQVTLSCSPISGHRSVSWYQQTPGQGLQFLFEYFSETQRNKGNFPGRFSGRQFSNSRSEMNVSTLELGDSALYLCASRPNTGSRGGYTFGSGTRLTVV.

The chain carries TRBV30 and TRBJ1-5; D might be TRBD1 (5 bases). The germline CDR1 and CDR2 sequences are GTSNPN and SVGIG (reference sequence). The CDR3 runs 13 residues. The ends were cut back, 3 bases at V and 7 bases at J, with 13 bases in the middle. CDR3 sequence (DNA): TGTGCCTGGAGCTCCTCACAGGACCAGCCCCAGCATTTT. Translating gives CAWSSSQDQPQHF.

The V call is TRBV4-2, the J call TRBJ1-4; D is ambiguous. Germline CDR1 LGHNA, CDR2 YNFKEQ. V lost 4 bases, J lost 0 bases, and 12 bases lay in between. The CDR3 extends over 16 amino acids. CDR3 in DNA: TGTGCCAGCAGCCGAGCAATGACTGCAACTAATGAAAAACTGTTTTTT. Its translation: CASSRAMTATNEKLFF.

The chain combines TRBV3-1 (or the pseudogene TRBV3-2) with TRBJ2-2, with D perhaps TRBD2 (5 bases). CDR1 is LGHDT and CDR2 is YNNKEL in the germline V gene (reference sequence). CDR3 size: 16 residues. The V end lost 0 bases, the J end lost 5 bases, and 13 bases lay between the germline ends. The CDR3 reads CASSQDRGIGTGELFF. The CDR3 DNA sequence: TGTGCCAGCAGCCAAGATCGAGGGATAGGGACCGGGGAGCTGTTTTTT.

The CDR3 DNA reads as TGTGCCAGCAGCAGCTGGACAGGGGGCGCGGAGACCCAGTACTTC. It specifies CASSSWTGGAETQYF. The chain has TRBV7-6 and TRBJ2-5; 11 nucleotides match TRBD1. V lost 5 bases and J lost 5; bases outside the gene matches: 7. Germline V gene sequence: CDR1 SGHVS, CDR2 FNYEAQ. The CDR3 consists of 15 residues.

This chain joins TRBV5-4 and TRBJ1-1; possibly TRBD1 for D (6 bases). Germline V gene sequence: CDR1 SGHNT, CDR2 YYREEE (reference sequence). V was trimmed by 4 bases and J by 4 bases, leaving 11 bases between them. CDR3 size: 13 residues. The CDR3 nucleotides are TGTGCCAGCAGCCTAGGGGGGGTCACTGAAGCTTTCTTT. Encoded protein: CASSLGGVTEAFF.

This chain links TRBV4-1 with TRBJ2-1; possible D gene TRBD2, 5 bases. The germline V and J ends were trimmed by 0 bases and 10 bases, with 19 bases remaining between them. CDR1 and CDR2 from the germline V gene are MGHRA and YSYEKL. The CDR3 totals 16 residues. CDR3 sequence: CASSQDRSALGREQFF. The CDR3 bases are TGCGCCAGCAGCCAAGATAGGAGCGCCCTGGGGAGAGAGCAGTTCTTC.

For the CDR3, the DNA is TGTGCCAGTAGTACTAGGGCTCCTAGCGGGAGCTACTCCTACAATGAGCAGTTCTTC. Translated: CASSTRAPSGSYSYNEQFF. The chain recombines TRBV19 with TRBJ2-1, with TRBD2 identical over 10 bases. Germline assignment: CDR1 LNHDA and CDR2 SQIVND (reference sequence). J gave up 0 bases and V 4 bases, and 12 bases lay outside the gene matches. There are 19 residues in the CDR3.